This passage covers 21 T cell receptor beta chains from one sample sequenced in a study of T cells after yellow fever vaccination. TCRdb re-derived calls from the 5' RACE reads in MiXCR, one entry per CDR3 protein. The table shows around 550,000 distinct CDR3 sequences, with 15% to 20% occurring only once. The sequencing here drew on PBMCs, taken 15 days after the yellow fever booster vaccination. These TCRs come from a man aged 25 to 40 who received the YFV17D yellow fever vaccine.

A few counts support this clonotype. This sequence joins TRBV5-6 and TRBJ1-1, with D possibly TRBD1 on 5 matching bases. The CDR3 has 16 amino acids. Deletions cut 0 bases from V and 6 bases from J, with 18 bases between. Germline CDR1 and CDR2: SGHDT and YYEEEE. As DNA, the CDR3 is TGTGCCAGCAGCTTGGTAGGGGACTCGGGAAGCTCTGAAGCTTTCTTT. It is translated as CASSLVGDSGSSEAFF.

This clonotype was seen at least ten times. The chain has TRBV29-1 and TRBJ2-5; 8 bases line up with TRBD1. Germline V gene lookup returns CDR1 SQVTM and CDR2 ANQGSEA. The J segment lost 1 base and the V segment lost 7 bases, leaving 2 bases of the junction unmatched. There are 12 residues in the CDR3. The CDR3 DNA is TGCAGCGCCCAGGGGGCCCAAGAGACCCAGTACTTC. The encoded protein is CSAQGAQETQYF.

This clonotype appeared a few times. The V gene is TRBV20-1, the J gene TRBJ2-7, with D unresolved. Trimming shortened V by 6 bases and J by 7 bases, and 13 bases separated the two germline ends. The CDR3 consists of 11 residues. From germline, CDR1 is DFQATT and CDR2 SNEGSKA (reference sequence). In DNA form, the CDR3 reads TGCAGTGCCACGCAATTCCCGGAGCAGTACTTC. It specifies CSATQFPEQYF.

This clonotype has ten or more counts. A read error may account for a junction end that differs from germline. J is TRBJ2-1 and V is TRBV5-1; 9 positions agree with TRBD2. The germline CDR1 and CDR2 sequences are SGHRS and YFSETQ. The CDR3 is 15 amino acids. The CDR3 DNA reads as TGTGCCAGCAGCTTTAGCGGGAGCTCCTACAATGAGCAGTTCTTC. It translates to CASSFSGSSYNEQFF.

The table lists this clonotype with a few counts. V gene TRBV9 combines with J gene TRBJ1-2; D may be TRBD1 (6 bases). Germline V gene data show CDR1 as SGDLS and CDR2 as YYNGEE. The CDR3 is made up of 13 amino acids. Trimming left V 3 bases short and J 4 bases short, with 10 bases between. The CDR3 region has the DNA TGTGCCAGCAGCGGCCAAGGGGGCTATGGCTACACCTTC. Its protein product is CASSGQGGYGYTF.

This clonotype came up a few times. The chain is built from TRBV5-1 and TRBJ2-1, with 14 positions matching TRBD2. CDR1 is SGHRS and CDR2 is YFSETQ in the germline V gene. V shed 4 bases, J shed 8 bases, and the junction held 5 bases outside the gene matches. This CDR3 contains 15 residues. The DNA of the CDR3 is TGCGCCAGCAGCGTGGGACTAGCGGGGGACCATGAGCAGTTCTTC. Encoded protein: CASSVGLAGDHEQFF.

J is TRBJ2-5 and V is TRBV20-1; the D gene is possibly TRBD1 (5 bases). Germline values: CDR1 DFQATT, CDR2 SNEGSKA (reference sequence). Trimming pared 0 bases from V and 2 bases from J, leaving 10 bases between. The CDR3 is made up of 14 amino acids. CDR3 bases: TGCAGTGCTAGAGATCTGACAGCTCAAGAGACCCAGTACTTC. It specifies CSARDLTAQETQYF.

The CDR3: CASHMGGGAYNEQFF. CDR3 nucleotides: TGCGCCAGCCACATGGGGGGGGGCGCCTACAATGAGCAGTTCTTC. The chain links TRBV23-1 to TRBJ2-1; tentative D call: TRBD2 (7 bases). TRBV23-1 is reported as an ORF; its role is uncertain. The CDR3 runs 15 residues. V was cut by 8 bases and J by 2 bases, with 16 bases left in between.

Ten or more counts support this clonotype. The chain combines TRBV3-1 with TRBJ2-5, with D possibly TRBD2 on 6 matching bases. Germline lookup yields CDR1 LGHDT and CDR2 YNNKEL (reference sequence). V was cut by 2 bases and J by 5 bases, with 12 bases left in between. This CDR3 is built from 14 residues. CDR3 sequence (DNA): TGTGCCAGCAGCCAACAACTAGCAAGCGAGACCCAGTACTTC. The encoded protein is CASSQQLASETQYF.

The rearrangement joins TRBV14 to TRBJ1-1; D remains unclear. CDR3 size: 13 residues. Germline CDR1 is SGHDN and CDR2 is FVKESK. Trimming stripped 4 bases from V and 6 bases from J, with 12 bases between. The CDR3 nucleotides are TGTGCCAGCAGCCTCGCAACAAGCGCTGAAGCTTTCTTT. Its translation: CASSLATSAEAFF.

This clonotype was seen a handful of times. The rearrangement uses TRBV20-1 and TRBJ2-3; 8 bases fit TRBD2. The trim removed 2 bases at V and 0 bases at J, leaving 10 bases unmatched. The CDR3 sequence is 17 residues long. Germline CDR1 is DFQATT and CDR2 is SNEGSKA (reference sequence). The CDR3, as DNA: TGCAGTGCTAGAACGCCGGGAGGGAAATCTAGCACAGATACGCAGTATTTT. Its protein is CSARTPGGKSSTDTQYF.

Many counts were recorded for this clonotype. The chain recombines TRBV29-1 with TRBJ2-7; D could derive from TRBD1 or TRBD2 (6 bases each). CDR1 SQVTM and CDR2 ANQGSEA come from the germline V gene. Trimming removed 3 bases at V and 5 bases at J, with 8 bases between. The CDR3 totals 11 residues. CDR3: CSVDGGHEQYF. CDR3 bases: TGCAGCGTTGACGGGGGCCACGAGCAGTACTTC.

This clonotype occurred a few times. The V and J genes are TRBV20-1 and TRBJ2-3; D is ambiguous. Germline V gene data show CDR1 as DFQATT and CDR2 as SNEGSKA (reference sequence). CDR3 length equals 14 residues. V gave up 0 bases and J gave up 2 bases, with 9 bases separating them. The CDR3 coding sequence is TGCAGTGCTAGAGATGTCAGTAACACAGATACGCAGTATTTT. Translated, it gives CSARDVSNTDTQYF.

Points on this clonotype: Just one base apart from a much larger clone, this may be a read error. This chain joins TRBV27 and TRBJ2-1, with TRBD2 identical over 14 bases. V was pared by 6 bases and J by 6 bases, with 4 bases of the junction left unmatched. This CDR3 contains 15 residues. CDR1 and CDR2 (germline): MNHEY, SMNVEV (reference sequence). CDR3 coding DNA: TGTGCCAGCAGCATGGGACTAGCGGGAGTCAATGAGCAGTTCTTC. Its protein is CASSMGLAGVNEQFF.

This clonotype was found once. At one end the junction does not follow the germline gene, possibly because of a read error. The chain has TRBV24-1 and TRBJ1-5; D unresolved. The CDR3 contains 14 residues. Germline loops: CDR1 KGHDR, CDR2 SFDVKD. CDR3 in amino acids: CATSEKGPNQPKHF. As DNA, the CDR3 is TGTGCCACCAGTGAAAAGGGCCCCAATCAGCCCAAGCATTTT.

There are a few counts of this clonotype. This CDR3 is CASRPEAGRTGELFF. The CDR3 DNA reads as TGTGCCAGCAGGCCGGAGGCGGGACGTACCGGGGAGCTGTTTTTT. V is TRBV27 and J is TRBJ2-2, with D possibly being TRBD2 (6 bases). This CDR3 contains 15 residues. Germline V gene sequence: CDR1 MNHEY, CDR2 SMNVEV (reference sequence). The V end was cut by 6 bases, the J end by 5 bases, with 16 bases between.

The chain is built from TRBV29-1 and TRBJ2-3; 7 nucleotides align to TRBD1. From germline, CDR1 is SQVTM and CDR2 ANQGSEA. This CDR3 is 13 amino acids long. V was clipped by 2 bases and J by 5 bases; unmatched bases: 4. CDR3 residues: CSVERQGLDTQYF. The CDR3, as DNA: TGCAGCGTTGAACGACAGGGATTAGATACGCAGTATTTT.

The V gene is TRBV5-6, the J gene TRBJ2-3; tentatively, D is TRBD2 (7 bases). The germline CDR1 and CDR2 sequences are SGHDT and YYEEEE. V was trimmed by 3 bases and J by 4 bases, leaving 15 bases between them. This CDR3 has 15 residues. The CDR3 region is CASSWRGGVSDTQYF. As DNA, the CDR3 is TGTGCCAGCAGCTGGAGAGGGGGGGTGTCAGATACGCAGTATTTT.

The chain combines TRBV20-1 with TRBJ2-3; 7 positions agree with TRBD2. The CDR3 contains 15 residues. After removal of 5 bases from V and 2 bases from J, the junction contained 10 bases not matched to a gene. CDR1 DFQATT and CDR2 SNEGSKA come from the germline V gene (reference sequence). The CDR3, as DNA: TGCAGTGCTCCCCGACTAGCAGATCTCACAGATACGCAGTATTTT. Its translation: CSAPRLADLTDTQYF.

This chain joins TRBV6-2 or TRBV6-3 and TRBJ1-1; D ambiguous. V gave up 7 bases and J gave up 3 bases, with 18 bases separating them. Looked up from germline, CDR1 is MNHEY and CDR2 is SVGEGT. CDR3 length equals 15 residues. The CDR3 coding sequence is TGTGCCAGCATCGGGCAGGCCCTCCCGGACACTGAAGCTTTCTTT. Amino acid sequence: CASIGQALPDTEAFF.

V and J are TRBV7-2 and TRBJ2-2; tentative D call: TRBD1 (6 bases). Germline CDR1 SGHTA, CDR2 FQGNSA. The CDR3 has 15 residues. The V end was cut by 5 bases, the J end by 1 base, with 11 bases between. The CDR3 loop is CASSHRDKNTGELFF. As DNA, the CDR3 is TGTGCCAGCAGCCACCGGGACAAGAACACCGGGGAGCTGTTTTTT.